The source of this T cell receptor beta chain is a study of control samples from healthy donors and cancer patients. The CDR3 runs to 12 residues. Trimming removed 5 bases from V and 4 bases from J, with 11 bases in between. Looked up from germline, CDR1 is SQVTM and CDR2 is ANQGSEA. Sequencing used immunoSEQ multiplex PCR; TCRdb keeps in-frame clones, though not all of them. This table holds roughly 18,000 clones, around 84% found once. The sequence was collected from a woman aged 70-85 years with lung cancer. What was sequenced was PBMCs. The chain carries TRBV29-1 and TRBJ1-2; D gene unclear. The CDR3 DNA sequence: TGCAGCGTTCTAACGGACTCCTATGGCTACACCTTC. Its protein is CSVLTDSYGYTF.